Following are 21 T cell receptor beta chains from one sample sequenced in a study of T cells in Graves' hyperthyroidism and ophthalmopathy. From RNA transcripts, TCR beta CDR3 regions were amplified. First-round RT-PCR of the TCR CDR3 relied on the HTBI primer set. Each CDR3 protein is one row after TCRdb ran MiXCR on the multiplex PCR reads. The sample lists approximately 510,000 distinct CDR3 sequences, 40% to 50% seen once, with roughly 45% in the top ten. The sample taken for sequencing was peripheral blood or thyroid tissue (not recorded which). The receptors were sampled from an adult woman with Graves' disease, either hyperthyroidism or ophthalmopathy (not recorded which).

Details on this clonotype: An end of the junction does not agree with germline; a read error may underlie this. This sequence joins TRBV24-1 and TRBJ2-2, with D tentatively TRBD1 or TRBD2 (6 bases each). The CDR3 covers 17 residues. CDR1 and CDR2 from the germline V gene are KGHDR and SFDVKD. The CDR3 loop reads CASRTRGGTLNTGELLF. CDR3 coding DNA: TGTGCCAGCCGTACTAGAGGGGGGACCTTGAACACCGGGGAGCTGCTTTTT.

This clonotype was picked up one time. The gene calls are TRBV7-2 and TRBJ2-3; D may match TRBD1 or TRBD2 (5 bases each). Germline V gene lookup returns CDR1 SGHTA and CDR2 FQGNSA. The CDR3 contains 15 residues. V was shortened by 5 bases and J by 0 bases, with 12 bases between the two germline ends. The CDR3 DNA is TGTGCCAGCAGCCGGGACCGCGCTAGCACAGATACGCAGTATTTT. It specifies CASSRDRASTDTQYF.

The chain couples TRBV15 to TRBJ2-5; D uncertain. V lost 2 bases and J 5 bases, leaving 18 bases between the germline ends. The CDR3 totals 16 residues. Germline-derived CDR1 and CDR2 are LNHNV and YYDKDF (reference sequence). The DNA of the CDR3 is TGTGCCACCAGCAGATCCAAGGACGCGCCTTTGGAGACCCAGTACTTC. Protein product: CATSRSKDAPLETQYF. Supplemented by reference TRBV15 and TRBJ2-5, the full variable domain reads DAMVIQNPRYQVTQFGKPVTLSCSQTLNHNVMYWYQQKSSQAPKLLFHYYDKDFNNEADTPDNFQSRRPNTSFCFLDIRSPGLGDTAMYLCATSRSKDAPLETQYFGPGTRLLVL.

This clonotype was found many times. This sequence joins TRBV19 and TRBJ2-5; weak D call: TRBD2 (5 bases). Trimming removed 0 bases from V and 13 bases from J, with 18 bases in between. The CDR3 sequence is 14 residues long. The V gene's germline CDR1 is LNHDA and CDR2 SQIVND (reference sequence). This CDR3 is CASSIDLPTKPLYF. Written as DNA, the CDR3 is TGTGCCAGTAGTATAGACCTCCCGACTAAGCCTCTGTACTTC.

At least ten counts were recorded for this clonotype. J is TRBJ1-6 and V is TRBV3-1; D remains ambiguous. CDR1 is LGHDT and CDR2 is YNNKEL in the germline V gene (reference sequence). The CDR3 has 15 amino acids. V was trimmed by 1 base and J by 8 bases, leaving 12 bases between them. The CDR3 region is CASSQGSTEYSPLHF. CDR3 nucleotides: TGTGCCAGCAGCCAAGGGTCCACAGAGTATTCACCCCTCCACTTT.

This clonotype was counted at least ten times. The J gene is TRBJ2-5, the V gene TRBV6-5; D is unresolved. CDR3 length: 15 residues. The V end lost 0 bases, the J end lost 3 bases, and 11 bases lay between the germline ends. Germline CDR1 is MNHEY and CDR2 is SVGAGI. CDR3 nucleotide sequence: TGTGCCAGCAGTTACTCTTTGCGTAAGGAAGAGACCCAGTACTTC. This encodes CASSYSLRKEETQYF.

The table lists this clonotype with many counts. The CDR3 DNA is TGCAGCGTTGGAGGAGGGGCCGAAAATCAGCCCCAGCATTTT. Its translation is CSVGGGAENQPQHF. The J gene is TRBJ1-5, the V gene TRBV29-1; maybe TRBD1 (5 bases). The CDR3 runs 14 residues. Trimming took 4 bases from V and 4 from J, leaving 14 bases between them. Germline assignment: CDR1 SQVTM and CDR2 ANQGSEA. The entire variable domain, with the rest obtained from reference TRBV29-1 and TRBJ1-5, is as follows: SAVISQKPSRDICQRGTSLTIQCQVDSQVTMMFWYRQQPGQSLTLIATANQGSEATYESGFVIDKFPISRPNLTFSTLTVSNMSPEDSSIYLCSVGGGAENQPQHFGDGTRLSIL.

The rearrangement joins TRBV5-6 to TRBJ2-5; a weak D match, TRBD2 (6 bases). This CDR3 region has 14 residues. Between the trimmed V and J ends, which lost 4 bases and 3 bases, there was a span of 13 bases. Germline CDR1 is SGHDT and CDR2 is YYEEEE. The CDR3 nucleotides read TGTGCCAGCAGCCGGGTTACGGGAGAAGAGACCCAGTACTTC. Encoded protein: CASSRVTGEETQYF.

V and J are TRBV7-6 and TRBJ1-5, with TRBD1 matching 7 bases. The CDR3 is 15 residues long. Germline V gene lookup returns CDR1 SGHVS and CDR2 FNYEAQ. J lost 7 bases, V lost 6 bases, and 12 bases had no gene match. CDR3 DNA sequence: TGTGCCAGCAGGGAATTTACAGGGGCAGGCCAGCCCCAGCATTTT. It encodes CASREFTGAGQPQHF.

This clonotype is a singleton in its sample. V usage is TRBV7-8 and J usage is TRBJ1-1; 10 bases align to TRBD1. The CDR3 extends over 15 amino acids. J lost 5 bases, V lost 0 bases, and 3 bases had no gene match. Germline CDR1 and CDR2: SGHVS and FQNEAQ. The CDR3 loop is CASSLATGGRTEAFF. The CDR3 DNA sequence: TGTGCCAGCAGCTTAGCGACAGGGGGCCGTACTGAAGCTTTCTTT.

This clonotype has more than one count but fewer than ten. V usage is TRBV18 and J usage is TRBJ1-2, with D possibly matching TRBD1 (6 bases). V shed 3 bases and J shed 7 bases, with 18 bases lying between them. The CDR3 is 15 residues long. Per the germline V gene, CDR1 is KGHSH and CDR2 is LQKENI. The CDR3 nucleotides are TGTGCCAGCTCACCGGAGACAGGCGCCCTTGGTGGCTACACCTTC. It yields the protein CASSPETGALGGYTF.

This clonotype was picked up a small number of times. The J gene is TRBJ2-2, the V gene TRBV6-2 or TRBV6-3; D call uncertain. The V gene lost 2 bases and the J gene lost 7 bases, with 8 bases spanning the gap. The CDR3 runs to 13 residues. Germline CDR1 is MNHEY and CDR2 is SVGEGT. This chain's CDR3 is CASSYGDGGELFF. CDR3 DNA sequence: TGTGCCAGCAGTTACGGGGATGGCGGGGAGCTGTTTTTT.

This clonotype was seen repeatedly, ten times or more. The chain combines TRBV7-9 with TRBJ1-1, with D unclear. CDR1 SEHNR and CDR2 FQNEAQ come from the germline V gene (reference sequence). The germline V and J ends were trimmed by 5 bases and 3 bases, with 10 bases remaining between them. CDR3 length equals 13 residues. CDR3 loop: CASSLNSYTEAFF. CDR3 DNA: TGTGCCAGCAGCCTAAACAGTTACACTGAAGCTTTCTTT.

The chain couples TRBV29-1 to TRBJ1-1; D is ambiguous. The CDR3 extends over 12 amino acids. The germline gives CDR1 SQVTM, CDR2 ANQGSEA. Trimming removed 2 bases at V and 1 base at J, with 5 bases between. The CDR3 bases are TGCAGCGTTGAATCAAGGAACACTGAAGCTTTCTTT. It codes for CSVESRNTEAFF.

The J gene is TRBJ2-2, the V gene TRBV6-5; the match to TRBD2 covers 9 bases. The CDR3 extends over 15 amino acids. V trimming: 7 bases; J trimming: 5 bases; junction bases outside the gene matches: 8. Germline values: CDR1 MNHEY, CDR2 SVGAGI. Here the CDR3 reads CASNQAGGLTGELFF. In nucleotides, the CDR3 is TGTGCCAGCAACCAAGCGGGAGGTCTGACCGGGGAGCTGTTTTTT.

This sequence joins TRBV7-9 and TRBJ1-5, with a possible D match to TRBD1 (5 bases). The length of the CDR3 is 15 residues. Between the trimmed V and J ends, which lost 5 bases and 1 base, there was a span of 12 bases. Germline lookup yields CDR1 SEHNR and CDR2 FQNEAQ (reference sequence). CDR3 sequence (DNA): TGTGCCAGCAGCCCTCAGCAGGGAAGCAATCAGCCCCAGCATTTT. Its translation is CASSPQQGSNQPQHF.

This clonotype was detected many times. This chain joins TRBV14 and TRBJ2-2; D may be TRBD1 (5 bases). Trimming pared 1 base from V and 1 base from J, leaving 10 bases between. This CDR3 is built from 16 residues. Germline CDR1 is SGHDN and CDR2 is FVKESK. CDR3 in amino acids: CASSQAPRVNTGELFF. The DNA of the CDR3 is TGTGCCAGCAGCCAAGCCCCCAGGGTGAACACCGGGGAGCTGTTTTTT.

This clonotype was observed a handful of times. The rearrangement uses TRBV28 and TRBJ1-1, with D tentatively TRBD1 (5 bases). The V gene lost 7 bases and the J gene lost 8 bases, with 14 bases spanning the gap. The CDR3 covers 12 residues. Germline values: CDR1 MDHEN, CDR2 SYDVKM. CDR3 sequence reads: CASTLGHNEAFF. In DNA form, the CDR3 reads TGTGCCAGCACCCTCGGACATAACGAAGCTTTCTTT.

J is TRBJ2-7 and V is TRBV6-2 or TRBV6-3; D is undetermined. V was cut by 2 bases and J by 3 bases, with 8 bases left in between. Germline-derived CDR1 and CDR2 are MNHEY and SVGEGT. CDR3 size: 13 residues. In DNA, the CDR3 is TGTGCCAGCAGTTACGATGACTTCTACGAGCAGTACTTC. Translation gives CASSYDDFYEQYF.

The chain has TRBV10-3 and TRBJ1-2; the D gene is possibly TRBD1 (5 bases). CDR1 is ENHRY and CDR2 is SYGVKD in the germline V gene. Between the trimmed V and J ends, which lost 11 bases and 2 bases, there was a span of 18 bases. The CDR3 is 14 residues long. In DNA, the CDR3 is TGTGCCCCGGGGCCTACGGGGTACAACTATGGCTACACCTTC. Its translation is CAPGPTGYNYGYTF.

This clonotype was picked up many times. J is TRBJ1-6 and V is TRBV20-1, with D uncertain. The CDR3 length is 13 residues. Between the trimmed V and J ends, which lost 5 bases and 7 bases, there was a span of 12 bases. Germline CDR1 reads DFQATT; CDR2 reads SNEGSKA (reference sequence). The CDR3 protein is CSAVRVANSPLHF. CDR3 DNA: TGCAGTGCTGTTAGGGTTGCCAATTCACCCCTCCACTTT.